The 25 T cell receptor beta chains reported below all come from one sample, sequenced in a study of cytomegalovirus exposure and HLA in healthy donors. In the PCR, 60 Vbeta and 13 Jbeta primers were used. Only in-frame clones appear in the TCRdb table, and some are missing; sequencing was by immunoSEQ multiplex PCR. The data hold about 200,000 clones, with around 77% observed a single time. The sequencing input was PBMCs. These receptors were collected from a woman aged 25 to 39 in good health and CMV-seronegative.

The rearrangement joins TRBV5-1 to TRBJ2-1; the match to TRBD2 covers 11 bases. The CDR3 sequence is 17 residues long. With 0 bases clipped from V and 1 base from J, the junction kept 3 bases outside the gene matches. The germline V gene encodes CDR1 SGHRS and CDR2 YFSETQ. In DNA form, the CDR3 reads TGCGCCAGCAGCTTGGCTAGCGGGGGGCTGTCCTACAATGAGCAGTTCTTC. Translating it yields CASSLASGGLSYNEQFF.

About this clone: The junction departs from the called germline gene at one end, perhaps through a read error. The chain employs TRBV7-7 and TRBJ2-3; 8 positions agree with TRBD2. Germline-derived CDR1 and CDR2 are SSHAT and FNYEAQ (reference sequence). CDR3 length: 16 amino acids. The CDR3 coding sequence is TGTGCTAGCAGCTTGTCCCCGGGGGGGGGCGCAGATACGCAGTATTTT. Its protein is CASSLSPGGGADTQYF.

This sequence joins TRBV25-1 and TRBJ2-1, with D possibly being TRBD1 (6 bases). The CDR3 runs to 15 residues. The germline CDR1 and CDR2 sequences are MGHDK and SYGVNS. The V gene lost 10 bases and the J gene lost 6 bases, with 22 bases spanning the gap. CDR3 amino acids: CATATAAGAGNEQFF. In nucleotides, the CDR3 is TGTGCCACGGCGACGGCGGCAGGGGCCGGCAATGAGCAGTTCTTC.

The chain carries TRBV2 and TRBJ2-1, with a weak D call TRBD2 (5 bases). The CDR3 has 13 amino acids. Germline V gives CDR1 SNHLY, CDR2 FYNNEI. The V end lost 0 bases, the J end lost 9 bases, and 9 bases lay between the germline ends. The CDR3: CASSEARGGEQFF. The CDR3 nucleotides are TGTGCCAGCAGTGAAGCCCGGGGTGGTGAGCAGTTCTTC.

This clone has only a few counts. This sequence joins TRBV29-1 and TRBJ1-1; TRBD1 matches at 11 bases. Germline V lookup: CDR1 SQVTM, CDR2 ANQGSEA. The CDR3 spans 15 residues. Trimming cost V 5 bases and J 4 bases; bases outside gene matches: 9. The CDR3 nucleotides read TGCAGCGTTTCCGGGACAGGGGGAAGGGTCACTGAAGCTTTCTTT. This sequence encodes CSVSGTGGRVTEAFF. Using reference TRBV29-1 and TRBJ1-1 for the parts outside the CDR3, the full variable domain is SAVISQKPSRDICQRGTSLTIQCQVDSQVTMMFWYRQQPGQSLTLIATANQGSEATYESGFVIDKFPISRPNLTFSTLTVSNMSPEDSSIYLCSVSGTGGRVTEAFFGQGTRLTVV.

The chain employs TRBV13 and TRBJ1-2; D not resolved. This CDR3 is 13 amino acids long. The V gene lost 3 bases and the J gene lost 2 bases, with 7 bases spanning the gap. Looked up from germline, CDR1 is PRHDT and CDR2 is FYEKMQ (reference sequence). In DNA, the CDR3 is TGTGCCAGCAGCTTTTCGGGGAACTATGGCTACACCTTC. Translating it yields CASSFSGNYGYTF.

This sequence joins TRBV5-1 and TRBJ2-7; TRBD1 agrees at 9 bases. Germline lookup yields CDR1 SGHRS and CDR2 YFSETQ. This CDR3 is 14 amino acids long. V was clipped by 4 bases and J by 3 bases; unmatched bases: 5. CDR3 in amino acids: CASSNTGQGYEQYF. DNA for the CDR3: TGCGCCAGCAGCAATACGGGACAGGGCTACGAGCAGTACTTC.

The rearrangement links TRBV2 to TRBJ2-1; no firm D call. CDR1 and CDR2 from the germline V gene are SNHLY and FYNNEI. The CDR3 covers 14 residues. Trimming took off 8 bases at V and 2 bases at J, with 13 bases between the two ends. The chain's CDR3 is CASCSTSAYNEQFF. CDR3 DNA sequence: TGTGCCAGCTGTAGTACAAGCGCCTACAATGAGCAGTTCTTC. Full variable domain (outside the CDR3, taken from reference TRBV2 and TRBJ2-1): EPEVTQTPSHQVTQMGQEVILRCVPISNHLYFYWYRQILGQKVEFLVSFYNNEISEKSEIFDDQFSVERPDGSNFTLKIRSTKLEDSAMYFCASCSTSAYNEQFFGPGTRLTVL.

This sequence joins TRBV10-3 and TRBJ1-3; TRBD1 agrees at 7 bases. Germline values: CDR1 ENHRY, CDR2 SYGVKD. This CDR3 comprises 15 residues. V dropped 4 bases and J dropped 4; count of bases not matched to a gene: 7. The CDR3, as DNA: TGTGCCATCAGTGCCCCCGGGACAGAGGGAAACACCATATATTTT. Protein: CAISAPGTEGNTIYF.

The rearrangement joins TRBV11-2 to TRBJ2-5, with a weak D call TRBD1 (6 bases). The germline CDR1 and CDR2 sequences are SGHAT and FQNNGV. Trimming left V 3 bases short and J 5 bases short, with 16 bases between. CDR3 length equals 15 residues. The CDR3 is CASSLFVGAEETQYF. CDR3 DNA sequence: TGTGCCAGCAGCTTGTTTGTGGGGGCGGAGGAGACCCAGTACTTC.

The sample holds a few counts of this clone. The J gene is TRBJ2-1, the V gene TRBV5-1, with D tentatively TRBD2 (6 bases). CDR3 length: 15 amino acids. CDR1 is SGHRS, CDR2 YFSETQ, per germline. Trimming removed 3 bases at V and 3 bases at J, with 13 bases between. The CDR3 DNA follows: TGCGCCAGCAGCTGGGGGGTTGCGGACTACAATGAGCAGTTCTTC. Its protein product is CASSWGVADYNEQFF.

This chain links TRBV28 with TRBJ2-7; tentatively, D is TRBD1 (6 bases). Trimming cost V 9 bases and J 4 bases, with 16 bases left between them. This CDR3 has 13 residues. The V gene's germline CDR1 is MDHEN and CDR2 SYDVKM. CDR3 DNA: TGTGCCAGTTCCGGGACACCTACTTACGAGCAGTACTTC. It is translated as CASSGTPTYEQYF.

This clone appeared once. The gene calls are TRBV5-1 and TRBJ1-5, with D perhaps matching TRBD1 (6 bases). V gave up 4 bases and J gave up 9 bases, with 23 bases separating them. The CDR3 loop spans 16 amino acids. CDR1 is SGHRS and CDR2 is YFSETQ in the germline V gene. The DNA of the CDR3 is TGCGCCAGCAGCCCCCTCCCGACAGGTTCAATGGGGCCCCAGCATTTT. Translating it yields CASSPLPTGSMGPQHF.

The rearrangement uses TRBV5-1 and TRBJ2-2, with 11 nucleotides matching TRBD1. Trimming removed 4 bases from V and 5 bases from J; junction bases left unmatched: 7. CDR3 length: 16 residues. Per germline, CDR1 SGHRS and CDR2 YFSETQ. The CDR3 loop is CASSTGQGARTGELFF. The CDR3 DNA reads as TGCGCCAGCAGCACCGGACAGGGGGCAAGGACCGGGGAGCTGTTTTTT.

The rearrangement joins TRBV29-1 to TRBJ1-3; D unclear. The germline V gene has CDR1 SQVTM and CDR2 ANQGSEA. The CDR3 is 14 residues long. V was shortened by 5 bases and J by 0 bases, with 11 bases between the two germline ends. DNA for the CDR3: TGCAGCGTTCTCGGGGAGACCTCTGGAAACACCATATATTTT. It codes for CSVLGETSGNTIYF.

The chain combines TRBV12-5 with TRBJ2-1; D possibly corresponds to TRBD2 (5 bases). V lost 2 bases to trimming and J lost 10 bases, with 15 bases between them. The germline V gene encodes CDR1 LGHNT and CDR2 FRNRAP. This CDR3 comprises 14 residues. The CDR3 loop is CASGLSRLAREQFF. DNA of the CDR3: TGTGCTAGTGGTTTGAGCCGTCTAGCACGCGAGCAGTTCTTC.

The chain links TRBV14 to TRBJ2-5, with TRBD2 as a possible D gene (6 bases). The CDR3 runs 16 residues. Germline CDR1 reads SGHDN; CDR2 reads FVKESK. The V and J ends lost 1 base and 2 bases respectively, with 14 bases between them. The CDR3 sequence is CASSQGWLAWQETQYF. The CDR3 DNA is TGTGCCAGCAGCCAAGGGTGGCTAGCGTGGCAAGAGACCCAGTACTTC.

This sequence joins TRBV5-1 and TRBJ1-2; 7 nucleotides align to TRBD1. The germline CDR1 and CDR2 sequences are SGHRS and YFSETQ. J lost 0 bases, V lost 4 bases, and 6 bases had no gene match. This CDR3 has 15 residues. This chain's CDR3 is CASSEGDRPNYGYTF. CDR3 nucleotide sequence: TGCGCCAGCAGCGAAGGGGACAGACCTAACTATGGCTACACCTTC.

As regards this clone: One junction end does not reproduce the germline sequence, and a read error may be involved. J is TRBJ1-1 and V is TRBV7-9; D gene uncertain. This CDR3 is built from 12 residues. Germline V lookup: CDR1 SEHNR, CDR2 FQNEAQ (reference sequence). Here the CDR3 reads CSSSLPLEEAFF. CDR3 DNA: TGTTCCAGCAGCTTACCCCTCGAGGAAGCTTTCTTT.

The rearrangement joins TRBV25-1 to TRBJ2-1, with TRBD2 as a possible D gene (7 bases). V was cut by 6 bases and J by 9 bases, with 18 bases left in between. The CDR3 contains 14 residues. The V gene's germline CDR1 is MGHDK and CDR2 SYGVNS. The DNA of the CDR3 is TGTGCCAGCAGGAAGCGGGACACATACGCTGAGCAGTTCTTC. As protein: CASRKRDTYAEQFF.

The gene calls are TRBV10-3 and TRBJ2-7, with 13 bases aligning to TRBD2. V lost 10 bases, J lost 0 bases, and 3 bases stayed unmatched. CDR1 and CDR2 (germline): ENHRY, SYGVKD. CDR3 length equals 14 residues. CDR3 protein: CATRTSGSSYEQYF. The CDR3 DNA is TGTGCCACCCGGACTAGCGGGAGCTCCTACGAGCAGTACTTC.

The gene calls are TRBV14 and TRBJ1-5; weak D call: TRBD1 (5 bases). Trimming took off 2 bases at V and 2 bases at J, with 7 bases between the two ends. Germline V gene lookup returns CDR1 SGHDN and CDR2 FVKESK. This CDR3 spans 14 amino acids. The CDR3 DNA is TGTGCCAGCAGCCAACAAGGGGGCAATCAGCCCCAGCATTTT. Protein product: CASSQQGGNQPQHF. The entire variable domain, with the rest obtained from reference TRBV14 and TRBJ1-5, is as follows: EAGVTQFPSHSVIEKGQTVTLRCDPISGHDNLYWYRRVMGKEIKFLLHFVKESKQDESGMPNNRFLAERTGGTYSTLKVQPAELEDSGVYFCASSQQGGNQPQHFGDGTRLSIL.

In nucleotides, the CDR3 is TGTGCCAGCAGTTTAGCCGGGGGAGGAAACACCATATATTTT. It specifies CASSLAGGGNTIYF. This sequence joins TRBV27 and TRBJ1-3, with D perhaps matching TRBD1 (5 bases). The CDR3 length is 14 residues. The germline V and J ends were trimmed by 2 bases and 4 bases, with 9 bases remaining between them. CDR1 is MNHEY, CDR2 SMNVEV, per germline (reference sequence).

This clone was seen only a few times. V usage is TRBV11-2 and J usage is TRBJ2-7, with a possible D match to TRBD2 (6 bases). Per the germline V gene, CDR1 is SGHAT and CDR2 is FQNNGV. The V and J ends lost 5 bases and 3 bases respectively, with 11 bases between them. The CDR3 length is 13 residues. The CDR3 bases are TGTGCCAGCAGCCCGGGGGTGAACTACGAGCAGTACTTC. Translated: CASSPGVNYEQYF.

V usage is TRBV16 and J usage is TRBJ2-3; D perhaps matches TRBD2 (6 bases). CDR3 length: 15 residues. V dropped 2 bases and J dropped 0 bases, with 9 bases sitting between them. Per germline, CDR1 KGHSY and CDR2 FQNENV. The CDR3 bases are TGTGCCAGCAGCCAAGGGAGGTTAAGCACAGATACGCAGTATTTT. This gives the protein CASSQGRLSTDTQYF.